These 32 T cell receptor beta chains share one sample of origin, sequenced in a study of patients and donors after allogeneic stem cell transplantation. TCRdb analysed the RT-PCR reads with MiXCR anew, one entry per CDR3 protein. The table lists more than 850,000 distinct CDR3 sequences, roughly 18% of them singletons. Sequencing was done on a sample of blood, either unsorted or a sorted T cell fraction (not recorded which). Source of these receptors: a human donor who was either an allogeneic HSCT recipient or a stem cell or donor lymphocyte infusion donor (not recorded which). It is not recorded whose cells these are; they may come from a transplant donor.

This chain links TRBV3-1 with TRBJ2-1; 9 nucleotides agree with TRBD1. V shed 4 bases, J shed 9 bases, and the junction held 7 bases outside the gene matches. Per germline, CDR1 LGHDT and CDR2 YNNKEL (reference sequence). The CDR3 length is 14 residues. The CDR3 DNA reads TGTGCCAGCAGCCTCAGAACAGGGGGCAGTGAGCAGTTCTTC. Translated: CASSLRTGGSEQFF.

The chain combines TRBV7-2 with TRBJ1-5, with D possibly TRBD1 on 5 matching bases. The V end was cut by 3 bases, the J end by 5 bases, with 11 bases between. There are 14 residues in the CDR3. Per germline, CDR1 SGHTA and CDR2 FQGNSA. Here the CDR3 DNA reads TGTGCCAGCAGCTTTGGGGGGAACGATCAGCCCCAGCATTTT. It yields the protein CASSFGGNDQPQHF.

The chain couples TRBV2 to TRBJ1-1; no clear D gene. V lost 2 bases and J 0 bases, leaving 10 bases between the germline ends. Germline CDR1 and CDR2: SNHLY and FYNNEI. This CDR3 is 15 amino acids long. The CDR3 bases are TGTGCCAGCAGTGAATTGGTCACCTTGAACACTGAAGCTTTCTTT. Translation: CASSELVTLNTEAFF.

This clonotype was seen at least ten times. The chain uses TRBV12-3 or TRBV12-4 and TRBJ2-1; 7 bases match TRBD1. With 6 bases clipped from V and 2 bases from J, the junction kept 1 base outside the gene matches. The CDR3 totals 13 residues. The CDR3: CASRTGTYNEQFF. Written as DNA, the CDR3 is TGTGCCAGCAGGACAGGGACCTACAATGAGCAGTTCTTC.

This clonotype was detected many times. The chain carries TRBV6-1 and TRBJ1-2; D is uncertain. CDR1 and CDR2 (germline): MNHNS, SASEGT. Trimming took off 5 bases at V and 1 base at J, with 8 bases between the two ends. The CDR3 spans 13 residues. CDR3 sequence: CASSRAVNYGYTF. Written as DNA, the CDR3 is TGTGCCAGCAGTAGGGCAGTTAACTATGGCTACACCTTC.

This clonotype was seen a handful of times. This sequence joins TRBV24-1 and TRBJ1-4, with D unresolved. CDR3 length: 16 amino acids. CDR1 and CDR2 from the germline V gene are KGHDR and SFDVKD. Deletions cut 7 bases from V and 3 bases from J, with 17 bases between. CDR3 protein: CATRDTRTYPNEKLFF. The DNA for the CDR3 is TGTGCCACCAGGGATACAAGGACCTATCCTAATGAAAAACTGTTTTTT.

The rearrangement links TRBV15 to TRBJ2-1, with TRBD2 matching over 9 bases. This CDR3 comprises 15 residues. Germline assignment: CDR1 LNHNV and CDR2 YYDKDF (reference sequence). V shed 2 bases, J shed 4 bases, and the junction held 3 bases outside the gene matches. The CDR3 reads CATSRRAGGYNEQFF. CDR3 DNA sequence: TGTGCCACCAGCAGAAGAGCGGGGGGATACAATGAGCAGTTCTTC.

This clonotype has more than one count but fewer than ten. The rearrangement uses TRBV4-1 and TRBJ2-1; 9 bases are a match to TRBD1. Germline lookup yields CDR1 MGHRA and CDR2 YSYEKL. V trimming: 4 bases; J trimming: 4 bases; junction bases outside the gene matches: 17. CDR3 size: 19 residues. CDR3 region: CASSPSSGAGTGTYNEQFF. The CDR3 DNA reads as TGCGCCAGCAGCCCATCAAGCGGGGCGGGGACAGGGACATACAATGAGCAGTTCTTC.

The rearrangement uses TRBV2 and TRBJ2-7; 11 nucleotides line up with TRBD2. J gave up 5 bases and V 5 bases, and 8 bases lay outside the gene matches. This CDR3 is built from 15 residues. Germline V CDR1 and CDR2: SNHLY, FYNNEI. The CDR3 nucleotides read TGTGCCAGCAGTACTAGCGGGAGAAGCTACGACGAGCAGTACTTC. Protein: CASSTSGRSYDEQYF.

V gene TRBV5-1 combines with J gene TRBJ2-3; 16 nucleotides match TRBD2. This CDR3 spans 19 amino acids. V was clipped by 3 bases and J by 4 bases; unmatched bases: 11. Germline assignment: CDR1 SGHRS and CDR2 YFSETQ. CDR3 coding DNA: TGCGCCAGCAGCTCTACCGCCCTAGGGACTAGCGGGGGGGCAGATACGCAGTATTTT. This gives the protein CASSSTALGTSGGADTQYF.

This clonotype was detected ten times or more. The gene calls are TRBV29-1 and TRBJ2-3; the D is unclear. The CDR3 length is 15 residues. The ends were cut back, 0 bases at V and 5 bases at J, with 15 bases in the middle. Germline assignment: CDR1 SQVTM and CDR2 ANQGSEA. CDR3 nucleotides: TGCAGCGTTGAAGATCAGCTGGGTTCCCGAGATACGCAGTATTTT. It yields the protein CSVEDQLGSRDTQYF.

This clonotype occurred a few times. This chain uses TRBV11-2 with TRBJ2-1; 7 positions match TRBD2. Germline CDR1 reads SGHAT; CDR2 reads FQNNGV. The V segment lost 2 bases and the J segment 2 bases; nucleotides outside the gene matches: 12. This CDR3 is built from 18 residues. The CDR3 DNA follows: TGTGCCAGCAGCTTAAGGGTGGAGGGAGGGCTGCCCTACAATGAGCAGTTCTTC. Its protein product is CASSLRVEGGLPYNEQFF.

The chain joins TRBV20-1 to TRBJ2-5; D gene uncertain. V lost 2 bases and J lost 0, with 4 bases in between. The CDR3 is 12 residues long. From germline, CDR1 is DFQATT and CDR2 SNEGSKA (reference sequence). This chain's CDR3 is CSARSYQETQYF. The CDR3 DNA reads TGCAGTGCTAGATCTTACCAAGAGACCCAGTACTTC.

Here the CDR3 reads CASSPSGGLSDNEQFF. The CDR3 region has the DNA TGTGCCAGCAGCCCTAGCGGGGGGCTTTCCGACAATGAGCAGTTCTTC. The chain is built from TRBV7-9 and TRBJ2-1, with 11 bases fitting TRBD2. The CDR3 runs to 16 residues. V lost 5 bases to trimming and J lost 5 bases; unmatched junction nucleotides: 8. Germline values: CDR1 SEHNR, CDR2 FQNEAQ (reference sequence).

This clonotype was counted between two and nine times. The chain carries TRBV4-1 and TRBJ1-4; D gene ambiguous. The CDR3 spans 15 residues. Between the trimmed V and J ends, which lost 1 base and 7 bases, there was a span of 13 bases. Germline values: CDR1 MGHRA, CDR2 YSYEKL. For the CDR3, the DNA is TGCGCCAGCAGCCAAGGAACATTGGGGATTGAAAAACTGTTTTTT. Translating it yields CASSQGTLGIEKLFF.

This clonotype appeared many times. The CDR3 DNA reads TGTGCCAGCAGAATTAATCGTGGGGGGTCACACAATGAGCAGTTCTTC. Translating it yields CASRINRGGSHNEQFF. The chain has TRBV12-3 or TRBV12-4 and TRBJ2-1, with D maybe TRBD2 (6 bases). Trimming pared 6 bases from V and 5 bases from J, leaving 20 bases between. The CDR3 is 16 amino acids.

The rearrangement joins TRBV29-1 to TRBJ1-2; 8 bases line up with TRBD1. The ends lost 3 bases at V and 6 bases at J; junction bases unmatched: 3. The CDR3 loop spans 12 amino acids. Per germline, CDR1 SQVTM and CDR2 ANQGSEA. The CDR3 sequence: CSVDRGQDGYTF. CDR3 DNA sequence: TGCAGCGTTGACAGGGGGCAGGATGGCTACACCTTC.

This clonotype was detected once. DNA for the CDR3: TGTGCCTGGTCAGGGGGACCTAATGAAAAACTGTTTTTT. It yields the protein CAWSGGPNEKLFF. The chain joins TRBV30 to TRBJ1-4, with 7 bases aligning to TRBD1. CDR1 and CDR2 from the germline V gene are GTSNPN and SVGIG (reference sequence). J was trimmed by 3 bases and V by 5 bases; bases with no gene match: 3. The CDR3 runs to 13 residues.

This clonotype was detected only once. The chain recombines TRBV5-5 with TRBJ2-1; D tentatively fits TRBD1 or TRBD2 (5 bases each). V was clipped by 7 bases and J by 7 bases, with 15 bases between them. Per the germline V gene, CDR1 is SGHKS and CDR2 is YYEKEE (reference sequence). The CDR3 covers 13 residues. The CDR3 loop reads CASGGTVINEQFF. For the CDR3, the DNA is TGTGCCAGCGGGGGAACCGTAATTAATGAGCAGTTCTTC.

The V call is TRBV7-6, the J call TRBJ2-4; perhaps TRBD1 as D (5 bases). Trimming stripped 6 bases from V and 6 bases from J, with 21 bases between. CDR3 length equals 16 residues. The germline CDR1 and CDR2 sequences are SGHVS and FNYEAQ. This CDR3 is CASSPHAPDSTNIQYF. DNA for the CDR3: TGTGCCAGCAGTCCTCATGCGCCTGACAGTACAAACATTCAGTACTTC.

The sample holds a few counts of this clonotype. The gene calls are TRBV7-9 and TRBJ2-1, with a tentative D call TRBD2 (5 bases). CDR1 is SEHNR and CDR2 is FQNEAQ in the germline V gene (reference sequence). V was trimmed by 9 bases and J by 0 bases, leaving 9 bases between them. The CDR3 runs to 13 residues. CDR3 DNA: TGTGCCAGTCTAAGCGGCTCCTACAATGAGCAGTTCTTC. The encoded protein is CASLSGSYNEQFF.

This clonotype was counted a few times. The CDR3 protein is CASSLPGARTEAFF. The CDR3, as DNA: TGTGCCAGCAGCCTGCCTGGGGCGCGAACTGAAGCTTTCTTT. V gene TRBV12-3 or TRBV12-4 combines with J gene TRBJ1-1; D is possibly TRBD1 (5 bases). The CDR3 contains 14 residues. V gave up 6 bases and J gave up 5 bases, with 16 bases separating them.

This chain links TRBV20-1 with TRBJ2-3; 7 bases align to TRBD2. V was pared by 5 bases and J by 2 bases, with 4 bases of the junction left unmatched. CDR1 is DFQATT, CDR2 SNEGSKA, per germline (reference sequence). This CDR3 has 13 amino acids. The CDR3 DNA follows: TGCAGTGCTCGGGACTACTACACAGATACGCAGTATTTT. Protein sequence: CSARDYYTDTQYF.

The rearrangement uses TRBV12-3 or TRBV12-4 and TRBJ1-4; TRBD1 aligns across 7 bases. V lost 3 bases, J lost 5 bases, and 6 bases stayed unmatched. CDR3 length: 15 residues. The CDR3 coding sequence is TGTGCCAGCAGTTTTGGGGACAGTGTGAATGAAAAACTGTTTTTT. Amino acid sequence: CASSFGDSVNEKLFF.

This clonotype appeared a few times. The V and J genes are TRBV24-1 and TRBJ1-1, with a weak D call TRBD1 (5 bases). CDR3 length equals 14 residues. Trimming shortened V by 4 bases and J by 7 bases, and 15 bases separated the two germline ends. Germline lookup yields CDR1 KGHDR and CDR2 SFDVKD. This chain's CDR3 is CATSETGTRNEAFF. The CDR3 DNA follows: TGTGCCACCAGTGAAACCGGGACCAGGAATGAAGCTTTCTTT.

V gene TRBV11-2 combines with J gene TRBJ1-2; 11 bases are shared with TRBD1. From germline, CDR1 is SGHAT and CDR2 FQNNGV. CDR3 length: 19 residues. After removal of 5 bases from V and 3 bases from J, the junction contained 17 bases not matched to a gene. The CDR3 region is CASSRKAGTGGQWDYGYTF. CDR3 DNA sequence: TGTGCCAGCAGCCGAAAGGCCGGGACAGGGGGACAGTGGGACTATGGCTACACCTTC.

The CDR3 loop reads CSAIKDRAETEAFF. Here the CDR3 DNA reads TGCAGTGCCATAAAAGACAGGGCGGAGACTGAAGCTTTCTTT. The rearrangement links TRBV20-1 to TRBJ1-1; the match to TRBD1 covers 7 bases. The germline gives CDR1 DFQATT, CDR2 SNEGSKA (reference sequence). This CDR3 contains 14 residues. V dropped 6 bases and J dropped 5; count of bases not matched to a gene: 12.

V usage is TRBV9 and J usage is TRBJ1-1, with 7 bases identical to TRBD1. The germline V gene has CDR1 SGDLS and CDR2 YYNGEE. The CDR3 spans 15 residues. The trim removed 0 bases at V and 9 bases at J, leaving 11 bases unmatched. CDR3 protein: CASSVAGQRIGQAFF. In DNA, the CDR3 is TGTGCCAGCAGCGTAGCGGGACAGCGAATCGGCCAAGCTTTCTTT.

The V call is TRBV12-3 or TRBV12-4, the J call TRBJ1-3; D uncertain. This CDR3 has 17 amino acids. V lost 6 bases to trimming and J lost 1 base, with 19 bases between them. Here the CDR3 reads CASRMTNLGPSGNTIYF. The CDR3 coding sequence is TGTGCCAGCAGAATGACTAACCTGGGCCCGTCTGGAAACACCATATATTTT.

The chain recombines TRBV24-1 with TRBJ2-3; 7 bases are a match to TRBD1. The length of the CDR3 is 16 residues. Per germline, CDR1 KGHDR and CDR2 SFDVKD. Trimming at V came to 3 bases and at J to 0 bases, leaving 5 bases not matched to a gene. In DNA form, the CDR3 reads TGTGCCACCAGTGATCTGACAGGGTCTAGCACAGATACGCAGTATTTT. Translation: CATSDLTGSSTDTQYF.

This clonotype was recorded many times. The V and J genes are TRBV12-3 or TRBV12-4 and TRBJ2-1; 10 bases agree with TRBD1. The J segment lost 3 bases and the V segment lost 3 bases, leaving 5 bases of the junction unmatched. The CDR3 runs 16 residues. The CDR3 sequence: CASSLIGTGVYNEQFF. DNA of the CDR3: TGTGCCAGCAGTTTGATCGGGACAGGGGTCTACAATGAGCAGTTCTTC.

The chain links TRBV12-3 or TRBV12-4 to TRBJ2-1; D gene ambiguous. This CDR3 has 13 amino acids. Trimming cost V 3 bases and J 0 bases, with 3 bases left between them. The CDR3 region has the DNA TGTGCCAGCAGTTTTGTCTCCTACAATGAGCAGTTCTTC. Encoded protein: CASSFVSYNEQFF.